The T cell receptor (beta chain) described here comes from a study of cytomegalovirus exposure and HLA in healthy donors. The validation cohort, a group of 120 or so subjects, included the donors and was separate from the roughly 700-subject first cohort. Sequenced by immunoSEQ multiplex PCR; TCRdb stores in-frame clones only, minus some. The data show approximately 100,000 clones, about 83% seen once. This sequence originates from a woman aged 25 to 39 in good health and CMV-seronegative. The sample was PBMCs.

The CDR3 protein is CASRSGGETQYF. For the CDR3, the DNA is TGTGCCAGCCGAAGCGGGGGAGAGACCCAGTACTTC. The J gene is TRBJ2-5, the V gene TRBV2, with 8 bases identical to TRBD2. This CDR3 spans 12 amino acids. With V trimmed by 8 bases and J by 4 bases, 3 bases remained unmatched. CDR1 is SNHLY, CDR2 FYNNEI, per germline.